This T cell receptor (beta chain) was captured in a study of PD-1 blockade in classical Hodgkin lymphoma. Findings and caveats of the study: When set against healthy donors, newly diagnosed patients were reported to show lower baseline TCR diversity.

Relapses following autologous stem cell transplantation were seen in all patients, with brentuximab vedotin exposure varying. The method was immunoSEQ multiplex PCR; TCRdb's version includes in-frame clones alone and lacks a portion of them. The profile shows roughly 60,000 clones, over 85% of them singletons. The CDR3 runs 14 residues. Germline CDR1 reads MGHDK; CDR2 reads SYGVNS. Trimming removed 2 bases from V and 8 bases from J; junction bases left unmatched: 2. In this sample, this clone is medium-sized. The target antigen is unknown. V gene TRBV25-1 combines with J gene TRBJ1-4; the match to TRBD1 covers 10 bases. Sample: peripheral blood mononuclear cells (PBMCs), taken at baseline. The receptor comes from a human donor with classical Hodgkin lymphoma. The CDR3 is CASSERGQGEKLFF. CDR3 sequence (DNA): TGTGCCAGCAGTGAACGGGGACAGGGGGAAAAACTGTTTTTT.